The 23 T cell receptor beta chains in this list originate from one sample, sequenced in a study of PD-L1 blockade in urothelial cancer. Regarding time point: peripheral blood 6 weeks after treatment start. Clones were sequenced by immunoSEQ multiplex PCR, and TCRdb holds only the in-frame ones, with some missing. The sample has under 60,000 clones, approximately 86% seen once. The sample consisted of PBMCs, taken around atezolizumab (anti-PD-L1) treatment. These receptors all come from a man between 60 and 75 years old with urothelial cancer.

The CDR3 sequence is CASSQDWGADTQYF. CDR3 bases: TGTGCCAGCAGCCAAGATTGGGGGGCAGATACGCAGTATTTT. V usage is TRBV14 and J usage is TRBJ2-3, with D possibly being TRBD2 (6 bases). The CDR3 length is 14 residues. The germline CDR1 and CDR2 sequences are SGHDN and FVKESK. V was pared by 0 bases and J by 4 bases, with 8 bases between.

The rearrangement links TRBV7-2 to TRBJ2-7, with 8 nucleotides matching TRBD1. CDR3 length: 15 amino acids. Germline lookup yields CDR1 SGHTA and CDR2 FQGNSA. V lost 1 base to trimming and J lost 5 bases; unmatched junction nucleotides: 7. The CDR3 bases are TGTGCCAGCAGCTTAGGCCAGGGGGCAATCCACGAGCAGTACTTC. Encoded protein: CASSLGQGAIHEQYF.

The chain recombines TRBV25-1 with TRBJ2-1, with 9 bases lining up with TRBD1. V lost 3 bases to trimming and J lost 8 bases; unmatched junction nucleotides: 8. CDR1 is MGHDK, CDR2 SYGVNS, per germline. There are 15 residues in the CDR3. The CDR3 DNA reads TGTGCCAGCAGTGAGATGGGACAGGGTCCCCATGAGCAGTTCTTC. Encoded protein: CASSEMGQGPHEQFF.

This clone was detected only a few times. At the DNA level, this CDR3 is encoded by other sequences in the same sample as well. The V call is TRBV5-6, the J call TRBJ1-1; TRBD1 is a possible D gene (6 bases). CDR1 and CDR2 from the germline V gene are SGHDT and YYEEEE. Trimming shortened V by 2 bases and J by 5 bases, and 13 bases separated the two germline ends. The CDR3 has 14 amino acids. This CDR3 reads CASSLQGGGTEAFF. As DNA, the CDR3 is TGTGCCAGCAGCTTACAGGGCGGAGGAACTGAAGCTTTCTTT.

This sequence joins TRBV10-2 and TRBJ1-2, with D possibly matching TRBD1 (6 bases). The CDR3 totals 15 residues. V lost 3 bases and J lost 2, with 13 bases in between. Germline lookup yields CDR1 WSHSY and CDR2 SAAADI. Here the CDR3 DNA reads TGCGCCAGCAGTGACCAACAGGGACCCAACTATGGCTACACCTTC. It encodes CASSDQQGPNYGYTF.

This chain joins TRBV14 and TRBJ2-3; possibly TRBD2 for D (6 bases). CDR3 length: 16 amino acids. Germline V CDR1 and CDR2: SGHDN, FVKESK. The V end lost 4 bases, the J end lost 0 bases, and 14 bases lay between the germline ends. The CDR3 DNA follows: TGTGCCAGCAGCCGCGGACTAACGACTAGCACAGATACGCAGTATTTT. This encodes CASSRGLTTSTDTQYF.

The chain links TRBV7-9 to TRBJ1-2; the match to TRBD1 covers 7 bases. The CDR3 length is 13 residues. J gave up 2 bases and V 7 bases, and 4 bases lay outside the gene matches. The germline V gene has CDR1 SEHNR and CDR2 FQNEAQ (reference sequence). The DNA for the CDR3 is TGTGCCAGCACCGTGGGACAGAACTATGGCTACACCTTC. Translation gives CASTVGQNYGYTF.

This clone was counted a few times. The chain is built from TRBV7-3 and TRBJ1-1; D gene ambiguous. CDR1 and CDR2 from the germline V gene are SGHTA and FQGTGA. This CDR3 has 14 residues. V gave up 2 bases and J gave up 5 bases, with 12 bases separating them. This chain's CDR3 is CASSLGPAGTEAFF. The CDR3 DNA reads as TGTGCCAGCAGCTTAGGGCCGGCGGGGACTGAAGCTTTCTTT. The complete variable domain, with remaining parts taken from reference TRBV7-3 and TRBJ1-1, reads GAGVSQTPSNKVTEKGKYVELRCDPISGHTALYWYRQSLGQGPEFLIYFQGTGAADDSGLPNDRFFAVRPEGSVSTLKIQRTERGDSAVYLCASSLGPAGTEAFFGQGTRLTVV.

The genes are TRBV2 and TRBJ1-6; D gene ambiguous. CDR3 length: 15 residues. Germline-derived CDR1 and CDR2 are SNHLY and FYNNEI. Deletions cut 6 bases from V and 9 bases from J, with 18 bases between. The DNA of the CDR3 is TGTGCCAGCAGCGCATACGCCGGGTCCAGTTCACCCCTCCACTTT. Its protein is CASSAYAGSSSPLHF.

CDR3 loop: CASSYEGLVNTEAFF. CDR3 coding DNA: TGTGCCAGCAGTTACGAGGGTTTGGTGAACACTGAAGCTTTCTTT. This rearrangement joins TRBV6-8 to TRBJ1-1; the D is unclear. Trimming removed 2 bases at V and 0 bases at J, with 10 bases between. The CDR3 contains 15 residues. Germline V gives CDR1 MNHGY, CDR2 SAAAGT.

V and J are TRBV27 and TRBJ1-2; TRBD1 aligns across 8 bases. CDR1 is MNHEY and CDR2 is SMNVEV in the germline V gene (reference sequence). The CDR3 loop spans 15 amino acids. Trimming at V came to 5 bases and at J to 4 bases, leaving 9 bases not matched to a gene. The CDR3 spells CASSTTYRGGYGYTF. The CDR3 DNA reads as TGTGCCAGCAGTACAACCTACAGGGGGGGCTATGGCTACACCTTC.

The chain employs TRBV11-3 and TRBJ2-7; TRBD2 agrees at 11 bases. This CDR3 spans 17 amino acids. Trimming cost V 5 bases and J 1 base; bases outside gene matches: 10. The V gene's germline CDR1 is SGHNT and CDR2 YENEEA. CDR3 protein: CASSIGSGGARSYEQYF. The CDR3 DNA follows: TGTGCCAGCAGCATCGGTAGCGGGGGGGCCAGATCCTACGAGCAGTACTTC.

The chain is built from TRBV5-1 and TRBJ2-1; TRBD2 might be the D (6 bases). There are 14 residues in the CDR3. Germline V CDR1 and CDR2: SGHRS, YFSETQ. Trimming left V 5 bases short and J 4 bases short, with 13 bases between. CDR3 residues: CASRTRDWYNEQFF. The CDR3, as DNA: TGCGCCAGCAGAACCCGGGACTGGTACAATGAGCAGTTCTTC.

The V gene is TRBV19, the J gene TRBJ1-1; unclear D gene. This CDR3 spans 14 amino acids. CDR1 LNHDA and CDR2 SQIVND come from the germline V gene (reference sequence). Trimming pared 2 bases from V and 4 bases from J, leaving 11 bases between. CDR3 loop: CASSITGEVTEAFF. The CDR3 DNA sequence: TGTGCCAGTAGTATAACTGGGGAGGTCACTGAAGCTTTCTTT.

The chain links TRBV6-1 to TRBJ2-2, with no clear D. Trimming took 7 bases from V and 3 from J, leaving 12 bases between them. Germline-derived CDR1 and CDR2 are MNHNS and SASEGT. This CDR3 spans 14 amino acids. CDR3 loop: CASTRLWDTGELFF. The CDR3 DNA is TGTGCCAGCACCAGGCTTTGGGACACCGGGGAGCTGTTTTTT.

The chain links TRBV7-9 to TRBJ2-5; 16 bases are a match to TRBD2. The CDR3 runs 16 residues. The germline gives CDR1 SEHNR, CDR2 FQNEAQ (reference sequence). Losses at the gene ends were 4 bases for V and 5 bases for J; bases not matched to a gene: 4. In DNA, the CDR3 is TGTGCCAGCAGCTCGGGACTAGCGGGGGGGCGTGAGACCCAGTACTTC. This encodes CASSSGLAGGRETQYF.

The rearrangement links TRBV9 to TRBJ2-1; TRBD2 matches at 7 bases. The CDR3 contains 15 residues. Trimming cost V 1 base and J 0 bases; bases outside gene matches: 1. The germline V gene encodes CDR1 SGDLS and CDR2 YYNGEE. CDR3 region: CASSVREGSYNEQFF. CDR3 coding DNA: TGTGCCAGCAGCGTAAGGGAGGGCTCCTACAATGAGCAGTTCTTC.

V usage is TRBV14 and J usage is TRBJ1-1; D is perhaps TRBD1 (5 bases). The CDR3 consists of 11 residues. V was cut by 4 bases and J by 11 bases, with 11 bases left in between. Germline V gene lookup returns CDR1 SGHDN and CDR2 FVKESK. In nucleotides, the CDR3 is TGTGCCAGCAGCCGCCAGGGTCAGGCTTTCTTT. Protein sequence: CASSRQGQAFF.

This clone was detected a few times. The J gene is TRBJ1-2, the V gene TRBV30; no clear D gene. The germline gives CDR1 GTSNPN, CDR2 SVGIG (reference sequence). There are 15 residues in the CDR3. The germline V and J ends were trimmed by 0 bases and 2 bases, with 13 bases remaining between them. This CDR3 reads CAWSVNGRPNYGYTF. The CDR3 DNA follows: TGTGCCTGGAGTGTAAATGGCCGCCCAAACTATGGCTACACCTTC.

CDR3 sequence: CAWTRDRPYEQYF. The CDR3 DNA sequence: TGTGCCTGGACACGGGACAGGCCCTACGAGCAGTACTTC. The chain has TRBV30 and TRBJ2-7; TRBD1 aligns across 8 bases. In germline, CDR1 is GTSNPN, CDR2 SVGIG (reference sequence). Trimming cost V 4 bases and J 2 bases; bases outside gene matches: 4. The CDR3 length is 13 residues.

This clone has just one count. This rearrangement joins TRBV19 to TRBJ2-7, with D possibly TRBD2 on 5 matching bases. This CDR3 is 13 amino acids long. V was pared by 4 bases and J by 3 bases, with 10 bases between. CDR1 is LNHDA and CDR2 is SQIVND in the germline V gene (reference sequence). CDR3 in DNA: TGTGCCAGTAGTACGGACGGGGACTACGAGCAGTACTTC. Translating gives CASSTDGDYEQYF.

This rearrangement joins TRBV6-4 to TRBJ2-5; 10 bases agree with TRBD1. Germline V gene data show CDR1 as MRHNA and CDR2 as SNTAGT. This CDR3 comprises 15 residues. With 10 bases clipped from V and 5 bases from J, the junction kept 13 bases outside the gene matches. The DNA for the CDR3 is TGTGCCATCAATTGTCCCGGGACAGGGGACGAGACCCAGTACTTC. It encodes CAINCPGTGDETQYF.

The rearrangement joins TRBV4-1 to TRBJ2-2; 7 bases are shared with TRBD2. The CDR3 sequence is 17 residues long. With 2 bases clipped from V and 2 bases from J, the junction kept 8 bases outside the gene matches. Germline values: CDR1 MGHRA, CDR2 YSYEKL. This CDR3 is CASSQPTAGSNTGELFF. The CDR3 DNA is TGCGCCAGCAGCCAACCTACAGCGGGGTCAAACACCGGGGAGCTGTTTTTT.